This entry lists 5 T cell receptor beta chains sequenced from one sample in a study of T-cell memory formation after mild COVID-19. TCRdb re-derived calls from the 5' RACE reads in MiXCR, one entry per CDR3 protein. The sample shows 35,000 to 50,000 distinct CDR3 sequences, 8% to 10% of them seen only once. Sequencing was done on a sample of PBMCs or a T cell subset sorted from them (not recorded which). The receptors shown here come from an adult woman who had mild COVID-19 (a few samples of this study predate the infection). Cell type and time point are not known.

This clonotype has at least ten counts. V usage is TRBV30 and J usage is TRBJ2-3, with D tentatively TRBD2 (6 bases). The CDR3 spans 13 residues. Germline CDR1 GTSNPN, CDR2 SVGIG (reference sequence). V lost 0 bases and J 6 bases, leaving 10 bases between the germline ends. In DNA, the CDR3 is TGTGCCTGGAGTGTACGGGAGAGGGATACGCAGTATTTT. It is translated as CAWSVRERDTQYF.

CDR3 in DNA: TGTGCCAGCCAGGGAGAAGAGACCCAGTACTTC. This gives the protein CASQGEETQYF. The genes are TRBV2 and TRBJ2-5; D could derive from TRBD1 or TRBD2 (5 bases each). The V end lost 8 bases, the J end lost 3 bases, and 7 bases lay between the germline ends. The CDR3 contains 11 residues. Germline-derived CDR1 and CDR2 are SNHLY and FYNNEI.

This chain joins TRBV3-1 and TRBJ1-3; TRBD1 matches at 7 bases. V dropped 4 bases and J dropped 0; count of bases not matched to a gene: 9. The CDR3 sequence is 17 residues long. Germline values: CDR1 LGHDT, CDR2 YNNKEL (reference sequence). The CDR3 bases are TGTGCCAGCAGCCTTACCCCGACAGGGAGCTCTGGAAACACCATATATTTT. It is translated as CASSLTPTGSSGNTIYF. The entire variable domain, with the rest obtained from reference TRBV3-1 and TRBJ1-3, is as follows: DTAVSQTPKYLVTQMGNDKSIKCEQNLGHDTMYWYKQDSKKFLKIMFSYNNKELIINETVPNRFSPKSPDKAHLNLHINSLELGDSAVYFCASSLTPTGSSGNTIYFGEGSWLTVV.

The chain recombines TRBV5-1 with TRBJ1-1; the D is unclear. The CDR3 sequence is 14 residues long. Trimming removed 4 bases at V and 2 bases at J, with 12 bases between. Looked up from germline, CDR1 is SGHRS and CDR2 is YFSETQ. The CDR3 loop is CASSAALSNTEAFF. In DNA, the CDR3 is TGCGCCAGCAGCGCGGCATTGTCTAACACTGAAGCTTTCTTT.

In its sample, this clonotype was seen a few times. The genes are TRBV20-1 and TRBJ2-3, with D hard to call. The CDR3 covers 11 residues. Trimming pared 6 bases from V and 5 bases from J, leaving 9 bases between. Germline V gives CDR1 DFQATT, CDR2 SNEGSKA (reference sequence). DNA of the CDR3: TGCAGTGCCGCCTCGGGAGATACGCAGTATTTT. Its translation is CSAASGDTQYF.